What follows are 7 T cell receptor beta chains derived from one specimen sequenced in a study of shared clonotypes between healthy human individuals. Here immunoSEQ multiplex PCR was the method, and the copy in TCRdb shows in-frame clones only, minus some. The table includes about 2,100,000 clones, roughly 91% detected once. CD45RO-negative, CCR7-positively selected cells formed the naive CD8 fraction, excluding terminally differentiated effector memory CD45RA+ cells. The sample was naive CD8+ T cells from PBMCs. These receptors all stem from a man younger than 35 in good health. Some clones in this sample may be carry-over from other donors' samples.

The chain uses TRBV5-4 and TRBJ2-7; TRBD1 agrees at 8 bases. The CDR3 runs 16 residues. The junction had 14 bases not matched to a gene; V was cut back by 4 bases and J by 5 bases. Germline CDR1 SGHNT, CDR2 YYREEE (reference sequence). The CDR3 here is CASSLGAGGITNEQYF. CDR3 bases: TGTGCCAGCAGCCTGGGGGCAGGGGGCATAACTAACGAGCAGTACTTC.

This clone came up once. V is TRBV27 and J is TRBJ2-1; D is unclear. Deletions cut 8 bases from V and 4 bases from J, with 12 bases between. The length of the CDR3 is 13 residues. Germline V lookup: CDR1 MNHEY, CDR2 SMNVEV (reference sequence). This chain's CDR3 is CASGAPVYNEQFF. In DNA form, the CDR3 reads TGTGCCAGCGGAGCCCCAGTATACAATGAGCAGTTCTTC.

This clone was detected only once. This chain connects TRBV30 to TRBJ2-1, with 11 bases aligning to TRBD2. Germline CDR1 and CDR2: GTSNPN and SVGIG (reference sequence). Trimming cost V 2 bases and J 10 bases; bases outside gene matches: 10. This CDR3 has 15 residues. CDR3 region: CAWSISGRVLGEQFF. The CDR3 DNA reads as TGTGCCTGGAGTATTAGCGGGAGGGTCCTTGGGGAGCAGTTCTTC. The entire variable domain, with the rest obtained from reference TRBV30 and TRBJ2-1, is as follows: SQTIHQWPATLVQPVGSPLSLECTVEGTSNPNLYWYRQAAGRGLQLLFYSVGIGQISSEVPQNLSASRPQDRQFILSSKKLLLSDSGFYLCAWSISGRVLGEQFFGPGTRLTVL.

The genes are TRBV4-1 and TRBJ2-1, with a weak D call TRBD2 (5 bases). This CDR3 contains 14 residues. Looked up from germline, CDR1 is MGHRA and CDR2 is YSYEKL. The ends were cut back, 1 base at V and 8 bases at J, with 12 bases in the middle. For the CDR3, the DNA is TGCGCCAGCAGCCAAGCCCGCGGGCTGGATGAGCAGTTCTTC. Its translation is CASSQARGLDEQFF.

The chain links TRBV18 to TRBJ2-3; 14 bases match TRBD2. There are 16 residues in the CDR3. V gave up 4 bases and J gave up 4 bases; unmatched junction bases: 4. The germline V gene encodes CDR1 KGHSH and CDR2 LQKENI. CDR3 nucleotide sequence: TGTGCCAGCTCACAGGGACTAGCGGGAGACCCAGATACGCAGTATTTT. It translates to CASSQGLAGDPDTQYF.

The J gene is TRBJ2-7, the V gene TRBV7-9, with TRBD2 matching 12 bases. Per germline, CDR1 SEHNR and CDR2 FQNEAQ (reference sequence). The length of the CDR3 is 16 residues. V lost 4 bases, J lost 0 bases, and 4 bases stayed unmatched. As DNA, the CDR3 is TGTGCCAGCAGCTCCTGGACTAGCGGGACCTCCTACGAGCAGTACTTC. Translation gives CASSSWTSGTSYEQYF.

This clone was recorded a few times. The same CDR3 also results from other DNA sequences found in this sample. CDR3 bases: TGTGCCAGCAGCTTATCAGGGGACACTGAAGCTTTCTTT. It encodes CASSLSGDTEAFF. J is TRBJ1-1 and V is TRBV11-2; the D gene is possibly TRBD1 (6 bases). The V gene's germline CDR1 is SGHAT and CDR2 FQNNGV. This CDR3 has 13 residues. The V end was cut by 2 bases, the J end by 3 bases, with 7 bases between.